These T cell receptor beta chains were read from a single sample in a study of T cell responses to AZD1222 COVID-19 vaccine. Sequencing used immunoSEQ multiplex PCR; TCRdb keeps in-frame clones, though not all of them. The data show more than 110,000 clones, around 85% seen once. The sequencing here drew on peripheral blood, taken on day 0 of AZD1222 vaccination. The source of these receptors is an adult in good health. Each CDR3 is given with its conserved first and last residue. Each record gives: J gene, clone size, D gene, V gene, CDR3 protein, CDR3 DNA. A D gene is named only where the DNA matches it firmly. Clone size is not always given. Where it is, it says once, few, many or a class for expanded clones.

TRBJ2-7	.	.	TRBV7-9	CASSPRVSTSYEQYF	TGTGCCAGCAGCCCCCGGGTCTCCACCTCCTACGAGCAGTACTTC
TRBJ2-1	.	.	TRBV3-1/TRBV3-2	CASSQGWWSSYNEQFF	TGTGCCAGCAGCCAAGGGTGGTGGAGCTCCTACAATGAGCAGTTCTTC
TRBJ2-6	.	.	TRBV19	CASRPGSLSGANVLTF	TGTGCCAGTAGGCCTGGGTCGCTCTCTGGGGCCAACGTCCTGACTTTC
TRBJ1-2	.	TRBD1	TRBV5-8	CASSDRVIDYGYTF	TGTGCCAGCAGCGACAGGGTGATAGACTATGGCTACACCTTC
TRBJ2-2	.	TRBD2	TRBV9	CASSVLAGRTGELFF	TGTGCCAGCAGCGTCCTAGCGGGGAGGACCGGGGAGCTGTTTTTT
TRBJ1-1	.	.	TRBV7-2	CASSPAGLRNTEAFF	TGTGCCAGCAGCCCCGCGGGACTGAGGAACACTGAAGCTTTCTTT
TRBJ1-1	.	TRBD1	TRBV28	CASSPPPGQESTEAFF	TGTGCCAGCAGCCCCCCCCCGGGACAGGAGTCGACTGAAGCTTTCTTT
TRBJ2-3	.	.	TRBV27	CASKEGTDTQYF	TGTGCCAGCAAGGAGGGCACAGATACGCAGTATTTT
TRBJ2-3	.	.	TRBV10-1	CASSPGMGGDTQYF	TGCGCCAGCAGCCCGGGCATGGGCGGAGATACGCAGTATTTT
TRBJ2-2	.	.	TRBV2	CASSDLVNTGELFF	TGTGCCAGCAGTGATCTGGTGAACACCGGGGAGCTGTTTTTT
TRBJ2-6	.	.	TRBV5-4	CASSLGQGPSLTF	TGTGCCAGCAGCTTGGGTCAGGGACCCTCCCTGACTTTC
TRBJ2-4	.	.	TRBV2	CASRVDRGGPKNIQYF	TGTGCCAGCAGGGTGGACCGTGGGGGCCCCAAAAACATTCAGTACTTC
TRBJ1-5	.	.	TRBV9	CASSPFGGSGQPQHF	TGTGCCAGCAGCCCCTTCGGAGGGTCGGGTCAGCCCCAGCATTTT
TRBJ2-5	.	TRBD2	TRBV7-2	CASSLGIAGQETQYF	TGTGCCAGCAGCTTAGGGATAGCGGGGCAAGAGACCCAGTACTTC
TRBJ2-7	.	.	TRBV7-9	CASSLQGGSYEQYF	TGTGCCAGCAGCTTACAGGGGGGATCCTACGAGCAGTACTTC
TRBJ2-3	.	.	TRBV15	CATSRDLDTQYF	TGTGCCACCAGCAGAGATCTGGATACGCAGTATTTT
TRBJ2-3	.	TRBD2	TRBV6-5	CASSLSGMEADTQYF	TGTGCCAGCAGCCTTAGCGGGATGGAGGCAGATACGCAGTATTTT
TRBJ1-1	few	.	TRBV5-4	CASRGDIRPEAFF	TGTGCCAGCAGAGGGGACATTCGGCCTGAAGCTTTCTTT
TRBJ1-5	.	.	TRBV30	CAWSVQGPAPQHF	TGTGCCTGGAGTGTACAAGGACCGGCGCCCCAGCATTTT
TRBJ2-3	.	.	TRBV28	CASSPLWDWGWGDTQYF	TGTGCCAGCAGCCCCCTCTGGGACTGGGGTTGGGGGGATACGCAGTATTTT
TRBJ1-4	.	.	TRBV15	CATSRERSNEKLFF	TGTGCCACCAGCAGAGAACGGTCTAATGAAAAACTGTTTTTT
TRBJ2-1	once	.	TRBV12-3/TRBV12-4	CASSSENEQFF	TGTGCCAGCAGTTCCGAAAATGAGCAGTTCTTC
TRBJ2-5	.	.	TRBV4-2	CASSPRDFQETQYF	TGTGCCAGCAGCCCCCGGGACTTCCAAGAGACCCAGTACTTC
TRBJ1-5	.	TRBD1	TRBV6-5	CASRDTGASNQPQHF	TGTGCCAGCAGGGACACAGGGGCTAGCAATCAGCCCCAGCATTTT
TRBJ2-7	.	TRBD1	TRBV7-9	CASSSRQGAYEQYF	TGTGCCAGCAGCTCTAGACAGGGAGCCTACGAGCAGTACTTC
TRBJ2-7	.	.	TRBV6-5	CASSYSILGSYEQYF	TGTGCCAGCAGTTACTCGATTCTCGGCTCCTACGAGCAGTACTTC
TRBJ1-1	.	TRBD1	TRBV10-3	CAIGRDRNTEAFF	TGTGCCATCGGAAGGGACAGGAACACTGAAGCTTTCTTT
TRBJ2-7	.	.	TRBV2	CASVHEQGYEQYF	TGTGCCAGCGTCCATGAACAGGGCTACGAGCAGTACTTC
TRBJ2-1	few	TRBD2	TRBV7-9	CASSLVQTSGVEQFF	TGTGCCAGCAGCTTAGTCCAGACTAGCGGGGTTGAGCAGTTCTTC
TRBJ1-1	.	.	TRBV18	CASSLPGTTTEAFF	TGTGCCAGCTCGCTACCCGGGACTACGACTGAAGCTTTCTTT
TRBJ2-7	.	TRBD1	TRBV5-8	CASSPRTGFISEQYF	TGTGCCAGCAGCCCCCGGACAGGGTTTATCTCCGAGCAGTACTTC
TRBJ1-4	.	.	TRBV9	CASSVRAYGEKLFF	TGTGCCAGCAGCGTGAGAGCTTACGGTGAAAAACTGTTTTTT
TRBJ1-1	.	.	TRBV29-1	CSAGLRIEAFF	TGCAGCGCTGGGCTGCGCATTGAAGCTTTCTTT
TRBJ2-1	.	.	TRBV29-1	CSAEKGSSRNEQFF	TGCAGCGCCGAAAAGGGGTCCAGCCGGAATGAGCAGTTCTTC
TRBJ1-1	once	TRBD1	TRBV29-1	CSVGTGGGNTEAFF	TGCAGCGTTGGAACAGGGGGTGGGAACACTGAAGCTTTCTTT
TRBJ1-2	few	.	TRBV2	CASSDGTPGYTF	TGTGCCAGCAGTGACGGGACTCCGGGCTACACCTTC
TRBJ2-1	.	TRBD1	TRBV30	CAWNQGQSWNEQFF	TGTGCCTGGAATCAGGGACAGTCTTGGAATGAGCAGTTCTTC
TRBJ2-7	.	TRBD2	TRBV6-2/TRBV6-3	CASSYGSGRGVVEQYF	TGTGCCAGCAGTTATGGTAGCGGGAGGGGAGTTGTCGAGCAGTACTTC
TRBJ1-2	.	.	TRBV19	CASSSGVPSNYGYTF	TGTGCCAGTAGTTCCGGCGTACCCAGTAACTATGGCTACACCTTC
TRBJ2-1	.	TRBD2	TRBV12-3/TRBV12-4	CASRGLAGAEQFF	TGTGCCAGCAGGGGTCTAGCGGGGGCTGAGCAGTTCTTC
TRBJ2-1	.	.	TRBV10-3	CAINENGPSSYNEQFF	TGTGCCATCAATGAGAACGGGCCTAGCTCCTACAATGAGCAGTTCTTC
TRBJ1-2	.	.	TRBV6-5	CASSYSSAGGFYGYTF	TGTGCCAGCAGTTACTCTTCAGCCGGCGGATTCTATGGCTACACCTTC
TRBJ2-1	.	.	TRBV29-1	CSVERLDEQFF	TGCAGCGTTGAAAGGCTCGATGAGCAGTTCTTC
TRBJ2-1	.	TRBD2	TRBV24-1	CATSALAGNNEQFF	TGTGCCACCAGTGCTCTAGCGGGGAACAATGAGCAGTTCTTC
TRBJ2-5	.	TRBD2	TRBV11-3	CASSSERGQETQYF	TGTGCCAGCAGCTCTGAGCGGGGTCAAGAGACCCAGTACTTC
TRBJ1-3	.	.	TRBV30	CAWKQLIGNTIYF	TGTGCCTGGAAACAGTTGATTGGAAACACCATATATTTT
TRBJ1-2	.	TRBD1	TRBV18	CASSLQGANYGYTF	TGTGCCAGCTCACTACAGGGGGCTAACTATGGCTACACCTTC
TRBJ2-3	.	TRBD2	TRBV28	CASSLTSGGPDTQYF	TGTGCCAGCAGTTTGACTAGCGGGGGGCCAGATACGCAGTATTTT
TRBJ2-1	.	.	TRBV4-2	CASSQGQGEWAEQFF	TGTGCCAGCAGCCAAGGGCAGGGAGAGTGGGCTGAGCAGTTCTTC
TRBJ1-4	.	.	TRBV5-1	CASKGYNNEKLFF	TGCGCCAGCAAGGGGTATAATAATGAAAAACTGTTTTTT
TRBJ2-1	.	TRBD1	TRBV5-1	CASSSLPGQGGNEQFF	TGCGCCAGCAGCTCACTTCCGGGACAGGGGGGAAATGAGCAGTTCTTC
TRBJ2-7	.	.	TRBV5-1	CASSLAGASYEQYF	TGCGCCAGCAGCTTGGCCGGAGCTTCCTACGAGCAGTACTTC